This passage covers 8 T cell receptor beta chains from one sample sequenced in a study of immune cell composition in non-small cell lung cancer. Only in-frame clones appear in the TCRdb table, and some are missing; sequencing was by immunoSEQ multiplex PCR. This sample has approximately 9,000 clones, with roughly 76% found just once. The sample comprised lung tumor tissue. The receptor set was obtained from a human donor with non-small cell lung cancer.

The genes are TRBV19 and TRBJ1-2; maybe TRBD1 (5 bases). This CDR3 contains 15 residues. Trimming pared 6 bases from V and 4 bases from J, leaving 18 bases between. The germline gives CDR1 LNHDA, CDR2 SQIVND (reference sequence). The CDR3 is CASSSGPGGAYGYTF. The CDR3 DNA follows: TGTGCCAGTAGCTCTGGGCCGGGGGGAGCCTATGGCTACACCTTC.

V gene TRBV27 combines with J gene TRBJ2-7; 7 bases align to TRBD1. The CDR3 loop spans 14 amino acids. Germline assignment: CDR1 MNHEY and CDR2 SMNVEV (reference sequence). V trimming: 5 bases; J trimming: 2 bases; junction bases outside the gene matches: 6. The CDR3 region is CASSRRQGTYEQYF. The CDR3 bases are TGTGCCAGCAGTCGACGACAGGGAACCTACGAGCAGTACTTC.

The CDR3 here is CASSPRKGANEKLFF. DNA of the CDR3: TGTGCCAGCAGCCCTAGAAAGGGGGCGAATGAAAAACTGTTTTTT. This chain connects TRBV7-6 to TRBJ1-4, with TRBD1 matching 7 bases. V lost 5 bases and J lost 5; bases outside the gene matches: 8. The CDR3 spans 15 residues. Germline lookup yields CDR1 SGHVS and CDR2 FNYEAQ.

The chain is built from TRBV27 and TRBJ1-1, with D possibly matching TRBD1 (6 bases). Germline CDR1 and CDR2: MNHEY and SMNVEV (reference sequence). This CDR3 is built from 13 residues. V was trimmed by 3 bases and J by 3 bases, leaving 8 bases between them. For the CDR3, the DNA is TGTGCCAGCAGTTTTACAGGGTACACTGAAGCTTTCTTT. It translates to CASSFTGYTEAFF.

The rearrangement links TRBV21-1 to TRBJ1-2. TRBV21-1 is a listed pseudogene. The CDR3 covers 18 residues. The CDR3 loop reads CASSKLLFRPKVNYGYTF. As DNA, the CDR3 is TGTGCCAGCAGCAAACTATTGTTCCGACCGAAGGTTAACTATGGCTACACCTTC.

This clone appeared once. V and J are TRBV7-2 and TRBJ1-2; weak D call: TRBD1 (5 bases). Germline V gives CDR1 SGHTA, CDR2 FQGNSA. The CDR3 is 13 amino acids. V lost 3 bases and J 11 bases, leaving 16 bases between the germline ends. CDR3 sequence reads: CASSLGGRAVYTF. The CDR3 nucleotides are TGTGCCAGCAGCTTGGGGGGGAGAGCGGTATACACCTTC.

The V gene is TRBV5-1, the J gene TRBJ2-3, with D unclear. Germline values: CDR1 SGHRS, CDR2 YFSETQ. CDR3 size: 14 residues. The V end lost 5 bases, the J end lost 3 bases, and 13 bases lay between the germline ends. CDR3: CASSIYSPTDTQYF. The CDR3 DNA sequence: TGCGCCAGCAGTATCTACTCGCCTACAGATACGCAGTATTTT.

This clone was detected once. The J gene is TRBJ1-2, the V gene TRBV7-9, with a tentative D call TRBD1 (5 bases). Deletions cut 5 bases from V and 4 bases from J, with 20 bases between. This CDR3 has 16 amino acids. Germline CDR1 reads SEHNR; CDR2 reads FQNEAQ (reference sequence). The CDR3 DNA sequence: TGTGCCAGCAGCCCATCATTTACGCGACAGTCCTATGGCTACACCTTC. The encoded protein is CASSPSFTRQSYGYTF.